Following are 15 T cell receptor beta chains from one sample sequenced in a study of post-analysis software for immune sequencing data. General study results and limits: About five TRBV segments were more frequent in patients than controls; TRBV5-6, TRBV5-1 and TRBV20-1 belonged to this group.

Prepared libraries of TCR beta cDNA carried unique molecular identifiers. TCRdb called the PCR reads again in MiXCR, with one record for every CDR3 protein. Of 380,000 or so distinct CDR3 sequences listed, about a third were seen once; the top ten hold roughly 12%. These receptors lack a known antigen. The sequencing sample was made of blood. The source is a girl aged 5 to 17 with multiple sclerosis.

This sequence joins TRBV7-2 and TRBJ2-7; D not resolved. CDR3 length: 13 residues. V lost 5 bases to trimming and J lost 3 bases, with 11 bases between them. Germline lookup yields CDR1 SGHTA and CDR2 FQGNSA. This chain's CDR3 is CASSPGGHYEQYF. The CDR3 coding sequence is TGTGCCAGCAGCCCCGGTGGGCACTACGAGCAGTACTTC. Together with reference TRBV7-2 and TRBJ2-7, the CDR3 gives the full variable domain: GAGVSQSPSNKVTEKGKDVELRCDPISGHTALYWYRQSLGQGLEFLIYFQGNSAPDKSGLPSDRFSAERTGGSVSTLTIQRTQQEDSAVYLCASSPGGHYEQYFGPGTRLTVT.

The rearrangement joins TRBV6-1 to TRBJ1-1, with TRBD1 as a possible D gene (5 bases). This CDR3 is 14 amino acids long. Looked up from germline, CDR1 is MNHNS and CDR2 is SASEGT. Trimming stripped 3 bases from V and 4 bases from J, with 12 bases between. The CDR3 region has the DNA TGTGCCAGCAGTGATAGCCGAGGGACCACTGAAGCTTTCTTT. Translating it yields CASSDSRGTTEAFF.

On this clonotype itself: An end of the junction does not agree with germline; a read error may underlie this. This chain joins TRBV2 and TRBJ2-3, with D unclear. Germline-derived CDR1 and CDR2 are SNHLY and FYNNEI. CDR3 length equals 11 residues. The CDR3 DNA sequence: TGTGCCAGCCGGGCCACAGATACGCAGGATTTT. Its protein is CASRATDTQDF.

The rearrangement uses TRBV7-2 and TRBJ2-5; D is possibly TRBD2 (6 bases). V was clipped by 1 base and J by 0 bases, with 12 bases between them. This CDR3 has 16 residues. Germline CDR1 and CDR2: SGHTA and FQGNSA. DNA of the CDR3: TGTGCCAGCAGCTTAGGCTTCCTAGCGAACCAAGAGACCCAGTACTTC. Translation gives CASSLGFLANQETQYF.

The sample holds a few counts of this clonotype. The chain couples TRBV24-1 to TRBJ2-3, with unresolved D. In germline, CDR1 is KGHDR, CDR2 SFDVKD. Trimming took 9 bases from V and 3 from J, leaving 6 bases between them. The CDR3 contains 11 residues. CDR3 amino acids: CATGETDTQYF. CDR3 nucleotide sequence: TGTGCCACCGGGGAAACAGATACGCAGTATTTT.

This chain connects TRBV19 to TRBJ2-3, with 8 bases aligning to TRBD1. Trimming removed 3 bases from V and 3 bases from J; junction bases left unmatched: 5. The CDR3 has 15 amino acids. Per the germline V gene, CDR1 is LNHDA and CDR2 is SQIVND (reference sequence). For the CDR3, the DNA is TGTGCCAGTAGTATGGACAGGGCGAGAACAGATACGCAGTATTTT. Encoded protein: CASSMDRARTDTQYF.

The genes are TRBV7-8 and TRBJ1-5; the D is unclear. The CDR3 extends over 17 amino acids. With 2 bases removed from V and 12 bases from J, the gap between germline ends came to 26 bases. Germline V gene lookup returns CDR1 SGHVS and CDR2 FQNEAQ. In nucleotides, the CDR3 is TGTGCCAGCAGCTTAAGCCGGACGTTAGTCCCCACCTCTCTCCAGCATTTT. Its translation is CASSLSRTLVPTSLQHF.

The V call is TRBV12-3 or TRBV12-4, the J call TRBJ2-3; 7 bases line up with TRBD2. Trimming cost V 7 bases and J 4 bases; bases outside gene matches: 11. CDR3 length: 15 amino acids. The CDR3 reads CASMLLASGPDTQYF. The CDR3 region has the DNA TGTGCCAGCATGCTTCTGGCTAGCGGCCCAGATACGCAGTATTTT.

This clonotype came up once. This chain links TRBV7-8 with TRBJ1-5; no definite D call. This CDR3 is built from 13 residues. CDR1 is SGHVS and CDR2 is FQNEAQ in the germline V gene. Trimming left V 3 bases short and J 3 bases short, with 6 bases between. CDR3 loop: CASSFWSNQPQHF. In nucleotides, the CDR3 is TGTGCCAGCAGCTTTTGGTCCAATCAGCCCCAGCATTTT.

This clonotype showed up just a few times. The chain uses TRBV20-1 and TRBJ2-2, with D possibly TRBD1 on 6 matching bases. The CDR3 loop spans 15 amino acids. V lost 4 bases and J lost 0, with 12 bases in between. Looked up from germline, CDR1 is DFQATT and CDR2 is SNEGSKA (reference sequence). The CDR3 sequence is CSATRQAPNTGELFF. The CDR3 nucleotides are TGCAGTGCTACCAGACAGGCTCCGAACACCGGGGAGCTGTTTTTT.

The gene calls are TRBV20-1 and TRBJ2-2; D is unclear. V dropped 4 bases and J dropped 5 bases, with 14 bases sitting between them. This CDR3 comprises 14 residues. The V gene's germline CDR1 is DFQATT and CDR2 SNEGSKA (reference sequence). The CDR3 reads CSATDGLKTGELFF. The CDR3 coding sequence is TGCAGTGCTACGGACGGATTGAAAACCGGGGAGCTGTTTTTT.

This clonotype has only a few counts. V and J are TRBV27 and TRBJ2-4; D call uncertain. The J call may be faulty, since TRBJ2-7 better matches the DNA end. This CDR3 contains 14 residues. Germline CDR1 reads MNHEY; CDR2 reads SMNVEV (reference sequence). As DNA, the CDR3 is TGTGCCAGCAGTTTATGGGAACGCGCGAACGAGCAGTACTTC. It yields the protein CASSLWERANEQYF.

This clonotype was found a few times. This chain uses TRBV7-9 with TRBJ2-7, with TRBD2 matching 7 bases. The CDR3 extends over 18 amino acids. Germline lookup yields CDR1 SEHNR and CDR2 FQNEAQ (reference sequence). V lost 4 bases, J lost 5 bases, and 20 bases stayed unmatched. The CDR3 bases are TGTGCCAGCAGCTCATACCTGGGGGTCGAAGGACTAGGCGACGAGCAGTACTTC. This gives the protein CASSSYLGVEGLGDEQYF.

This clonotype was recorded at least ten times. The V and J genes are TRBV6-2 or TRBV6-3 and TRBJ1-5, with no clear D. Germline V gene data show CDR1 as MNHEY and CDR2 as SVGEGT. Trimming shortened V by 6 bases and J by 0 bases, and 9 bases separated the two germline ends. CDR3 length: 14 residues. CDR3 protein: CASSGEYSNQPQHF. Written as DNA, the CDR3 is TGTGCCAGCAGCGGGGAGTATAGCAATCAGCCCCAGCATTTT.

This chain links TRBV6-2 or TRBV6-3 with TRBJ1-1; 7 bases match TRBD1. Germline loops: CDR1 MNHEY, CDR2 SVGEGT. The CDR3 sequence is 18 residues long. Germline trimming cut 7 bases from V and 0 bases from J; bases unmatched to any gene: 17. CDR3 residues: CASTFVPGPGQLNTEAFF. The CDR3 nucleotides read TGTGCCAGCACCTTTGTACCGGGACCGGGACAGTTGAACACTGAAGCTTTCTTT.